This TCR beta chain came from a study of OX40 agonist ivuxolimab in advanced cancers. Study-wide background: People who had prior anti-PD-1, anti-PD-L1 or anti-CTLA-4 therapy could take part, and approximately 43% had some.

Germline V gene lookup returns CDR1 LGHNA and CDR2 YNFKEQ. J was trimmed by 5 bases and V by 4 bases; bases with no gene match: 13. CDR3 size: 18 residues. Sequencing used immunoSEQ multiplex PCR; TCRdb keeps in-frame clones, though not all of them. The table lists around 61,000 clones, roughly 80% of them singletons. This clone is labeled medium-sized (0.01 to 0.1%). Antigen: not known. Overall study findings and caveats: In a subset of nonresponders, normalized T-cell clonal expansion was also low.

Patients with a history of autoimmune disease or on systemic immunosuppression were excluded. The source is an adult with an advanced solid tumor such as melanoma, head and neck, liver or kidney cancer. V is TRBV4-2 and J is TRBJ2-2; 10 nucleotides line up with TRBD1. The sequencing used CD4+ or CD8+ T cells sorted from blood, collected in a trial of the OX40 agonist ivuxolimab. The CDR3 spells CASSPRGADRGLTGELFF. In DNA form, the CDR3 reads TGTGCCAGCAGCCCGAGGGGGGCCGACAGGGGGCTTACCGGGGAGCTGTTTTTT.